A single sample is the source of the 14 T cell receptor beta chains below, sequenced in a study of blood T cell repertoires in COVID-19. Some clones are missing from TCRdb's copy, which holds only in-frame ones; the method was immunoSEQ multiplex PCR. The data show 95,000 or so clones, roughly 80% seen once. The sample comprised peripheral blood. These receptor sequences come from a man older than 75 with active or convalescent COVID-19.

The CDR3 protein is CASSPPGQVGYGYTF. The CDR3 DNA sequence: TGTGCCAGCTCACCACCGGGGCAGGTCGGCTATGGCTACACCTTC. The V and J genes are TRBV18 and TRBJ1-2, with D possibly being TRBD1 (5 bases). V was pared by 0 bases and J by 4 bases, with 12 bases between. The CDR3 is made up of 15 amino acids. CDR1 and CDR2 from the germline V gene are KGHSH and LQKENI.

The chain joins TRBV18 to TRBJ2-3, with D perhaps matching TRBD1 (5 bases). The V gene's germline CDR1 is KGHSH and CDR2 LQKENI. This CDR3 is 16 amino acids long. V dropped 0 bases and J dropped 2 bases, with 12 bases sitting between them. CDR3 in DNA: TGTGCCAGCTCACCACCCGAACAGGCCTACACAGATACGCAGTATTTT. The encoded protein is CASSPPEQAYTDTQYF.

Note on this clone: Germline and junction disagree at one end, which may indicate a read error. CDR3 sequence reads: CSVPAGSHRYAVF. The CDR3 bases are TGCAGCGTCCCAGCGGGGTCGCACAGATACGCAGTATTT. V is TRBV29-1 and J is TRBJ2-3, with TRBD2 matching over 7 bases. Germline lookup yields CDR1 SQVTM and CDR2 ANQGSEA. This CDR3 contains 13 residues.

The V gene is TRBV28, the J gene TRBJ1-1, with no clear D. The CDR3 extends over 14 amino acids. Trimming pared 7 bases from V and 2 bases from J, leaving 14 bases between. CDR1 MDHEN and CDR2 SYDVKM come from the germline V gene. The DNA of the CDR3 is TGTGCCAGCACCCTTGTGGGGAGAAACACTGAAGCTTTCTTT. Residues: CASTLVGRNTEAFF.

Only a few counts were recorded for this clone. The rearrangement uses TRBV15 and TRBJ1-2; 7 nucleotides line up with TRBD1. CDR1 and CDR2 from the germline V gene are LNHNV and YYDKDF (reference sequence). The CDR3 covers 15 residues. The junction had 8 bases not matched to a gene; V was cut back by 1 base and J by 6 bases. As DNA, the CDR3 is TGTGCCACCAGCAGAGGGCGGGGACAGAGTCATGGCTACACCTTC. Translating gives CATSRGRGQSHGYTF. The full variable domain, completed using reference TRBV15 and TRBJ1-2, is DAMVIQNPRYQVTQFGKPVTLSCSQTLNHNVMYWYQQKSSQAPKLLFHYYDKDFNNEADTPDNFQSRRPNTSFCFLDIRSPGLGDTAMYLCATSRGRGQSHGYTFGSGTRLTVV.

The gene calls are TRBV5-6 and TRBJ1-1, with 7 nucleotides matching TRBD1. V gave up 4 bases and J gave up 6 bases; unmatched junction bases: 12. CDR1 is SGHDT, CDR2 YYEEEE, per germline. The CDR3 covers 15 residues. The CDR3 reads CASSLGGITGAEAFF. The CDR3 coding sequence is TGTGCCAGCAGCCTGGGGGGCATCACAGGGGCTGAAGCTTTCTTT.

This sequence joins TRBV28 and TRBJ2-5; 13 nucleotides line up with TRBD2. From germline, CDR1 is MDHEN and CDR2 SYDVKM. V was clipped by 6 bases and J by 4 bases; unmatched bases: 14. The CDR3 sequence is 18 residues long. The CDR3 DNA sequence: TGTGCCAGCAGCCTGGACTTTCCTGGACTAGCGGGGGTAGAGACCCAGTACTTC. It codes for CASSLDFPGLAGVETQYF.

The V and J genes are TRBV18 and TRBJ2-6; D might be TRBD1 (6 bases). The CDR3 length is 16 residues. Deletions cut 2 bases from V and 0 bases from J, with 8 bases between. Per the germline V gene, CDR1 is KGHSH and CDR2 is LQKENI. CDR3 sequence (DNA): TGTGCCAGCTCACCAAGGACAGTCTCTGGGGCCAACGTCCTGACTTTC. Translation: CASSPRTVSGANVLTF.

The V call is TRBV7-2, the J call TRBJ1-1; TRBD1 matches at 9 bases. The V segment lost 5 bases and the J segment 6 bases; nucleotides outside the gene matches: 7. Germline V gene lookup returns CDR1 SGHTA and CDR2 FQGNSA. This CDR3 spans 14 amino acids. CDR3 region: CASSAQGARAEAFF. Here the CDR3 DNA reads TGTGCCAGCAGCGCACAGGGGGCTCGCGCTGAAGCTTTCTTT.

This clone was counted a single time. The genes are TRBV5-5 and TRBJ2-5; weak D call: TRBD1 (7 bases). Germline CDR1 reads SGHKS; CDR2 reads YYEKEE (reference sequence). Trimming shortened V by 4 bases and J by 1 base, and 17 bases separated the two germline ends. CDR3 length: 16 residues. This CDR3 is CASSVRGRGAQETQYF. As DNA, the CDR3 is TGTGCCAGCAGCGTGCGGGGCAGGGGGGCCCAAGAGACCCAGTACTTC.

This clone came up a few times. The rearrangement joins TRBV5-1 to TRBJ1-1; 8 bases are shared with TRBD1. V lost 4 bases, J lost 0 bases, and 5 bases stayed unmatched. CDR3 size: 15 residues. CDR1 SGHRS and CDR2 YFSETQ come from the germline V gene. CDR3 protein: CASSNGQGMNTEAFF. The CDR3 DNA reads TGCGCCAGCAGCAATGGACAGGGAATGAACACTGAAGCTTTCTTT. Looking up the rest from reference TRBV5-1 and TRBJ1-1 gives the full variable domain: KAGVTQTPRYLIKTRGQQVTLSCSPISGHRSVSWYQQTPGQGLQFLFEYFSETQRNKGNFPGRFSGRQFSNSRSEMNVSTLELGDSALYLCASSNGQGMNTEAFFGQGTRLTVV.

The J gene is TRBJ1-1, the V gene TRBV21-1; the table's D call, TRBD1, was not checked against the DNA. TRBV21-1 is marked as a pseudogene. CDR3 length: 14 residues. CDR3 DNA sequence: TGTGCCAGCAGCAACTGTCTCAGGAACACTGAAGCTTTCTTT. It encodes CASSNCLRNTEAFF.

The chain has TRBV7-2 and TRBJ1-6, with 8 nucleotides matching TRBD1. CDR3 length equals 14 residues. Germline loops: CDR1 SGHTA, CDR2 FQGNSA. With 1 base clipped from V and 9 bases from J, the junction kept 2 bases outside the gene matches. CDR3: CASSLGTGPSPLHF. Here the CDR3 DNA reads TGTGCCAGCAGCTTAGGGACAGGGCCTTCACCCCTCCACTTT.

V is TRBV18 and J is TRBJ1-6, with 11 bases lining up with TRBD1. Germline lookup yields CDR1 KGHSH and CDR2 LQKENI. Trimming at V came to 6 bases and at J to 8 bases, leaving 9 bases not matched to a gene. The CDR3 is made up of 16 amino acids. The CDR3 loop reads CASSPQLGQGDSPLHF. As DNA, the CDR3 is TGTGCCAGCTCTCCTCAGCTGGGACAGGGGGATTCACCCCTCCACTTT.